This TCR delta chain stems from a study of delta chains in infants with herpesvirus infections (dated by TCRdb to the early 2020s). As for the study more broadly: The study prospectively followed a Ugandan infant birth cohort from birth to characterize gammadelta T cell responses to primary cytomegalovirus (CMV) infection. Previously published Belgian fetal and cord blood gammadelta TCR data were included only for comparison and were not generated in this cohort. By approximate age, the infant blood samples fell into groups of 1.5, 4, 8 and 12 months. The study looked for a public fetal Vdelta1/Vgamma8 gammadelta TCR clonotype in infants infected with CMV after birth. gammadelta TCRs were sequenced from PBMC of 18 CMV-infected infants (one congenitally infected) and about eight CMV-uninfected infants with enough sample available.

V loses 10 bases, J loses 2 bases, and the germline ends lie 36 bases apart. Reading the germline V gene gives CDR1 TSWWSYY and CDR2 QGS. The CDR3 sequence holds 23 residues, the cysteine and phenylalanine included. Only the CDR3 portion is preserved as DNA: 69 bases, with reading frame beginning at the first base. Receptors were amplified or captured by RT-PCR. TCR cDNA was generated by reverse transcription of PBMC RNA with SuperScript II and gamma-chain- and delta-chain-specific primers. Purification of cDNA was performed with AMPure XP beads, after which the cDNA was amplified and indexed with Illumina adapters by means of the Nextera XT Index Kit. Sequencing of the gammadelta TCR libraries was done on an Illumina MiSeq using a V2 300-cycle kit. Concerning the study's data processing: Using MiXCR v2.1.12, CDR3 sequences were assembled, and reads were mapped onto D, J and V genes obtained from GenBank. VDJtools v1.2.1 was used to analyze the repertoires of the CDR3 clonotypes. TCRdb recomputed clones from the public reads with CATT; identical DNA rows were then combined. The V and J calls shown here were made by TCRdb, not taken from the authors' results. Across this sample there are hundreds of delta-chain clones, with about 39% seen only once. The ten largest clonotypes hold 15% to 20% of the sample.

Study-wide conclusions, independent of this receptor: The public clonotype was detected only at the first time point after infection and was not found in uninfected infants or in infants infected after 120 days. Public-clonotype frequency among Vdelta1 cells appeared to be inversely correlated with age at infection and was observed to decay rapidly, seemingly without persisting beyond around 2 months. Of approximately 17 CMV-infected infants, 4 carried the public Vdelta1 clonotype: three infants infected postnatally before 120 days of age and the congenitally infected infant. The authors noted a small sample size and no race- or environment-matched controls, since nearly all Ugandans acquire CMV before adulthood. In CMV-uninfected infants, the public clonotype might still be present but below the detection limit.

Pregnant women receiving prenatal care in Kampala, Uganda, were recruited, and the infants of these women were enrolled, with documentation of maternal HIV status required. Home visits to families took place weekly, and collection of infant clinical information, oral swabs and peripheral blood began at 6 weeks of age and was repeated every 4 months after that. Blood was drawn into heparin tubes, and PBMC were separated by Ficoll-Paque density gradient centrifugation and then cryopreserved. In the case of this clone: The specificity of this receptor is unknown. Base qualities are not provided; no much larger clone lies one nucleotide away.

The source was peripheral blood, collected at time point 3 of longitudinal follow-up. The origin of this receptor is a human donor who was a Ugandan infant, either HIV-exposed or HIV-unexposed (not recorded which). Recombination connected TRDV1 to TRDJ3, and perhaps TRDD3 as D gene, on 9 matching bases. The nucleotides are TGTGCTCCCTCCCTTCCTAAGTTTCCCCGTAGGGGATACGCTCCCTGGGACACCCGACAGATGTTTTTC. Translated, it reads CAPSLPKFPRRGYAPWDTRQMFF.